The sequence of this T cell receptor (beta chain) was determined in a study of cytomegalovirus exposure and HLA in healthy donors. Overall study findings and caveats: Cytomegalovirus-associated TCR beta chains were listed, numbering some 170. Relative to equally common others, HLA-associated TCR beta chains showed greater clonal expansion in a later analysis.

This clone was seen a few times. The antigen is undetermined. Primers: 60 Vbeta forward and 13 Jbeta reverse. This table comes from immunoSEQ multiplex PCR, and its TCRdb copy is limited to in-frame clones, with some not included. The table lists approximately 290,000 clones, 80% of them singletons. Germline CDR1 reads SGHRS; CDR2 reads YFSETQ. V lost 2 bases, J lost 5 bases, and 28 bases lay in between. The CDR3 runs 19 residues. The TCR sequence derives from a girl aged 2 to 9 in good health and CMV-seronegative. The sample consisted of PBMCs. This rearrangement joins TRBV5-1 to TRBJ2-5; tentative D call: TRBD2 (8 bases). The CDR3 region is CASSLTGVVAAGARETQYF. The CDR3 nucleotides are TGCGCCAGCAGCTTAACAGGGGTCGTGGCAGCGGGAGCAAGGGAGACCCAGTACTTC.